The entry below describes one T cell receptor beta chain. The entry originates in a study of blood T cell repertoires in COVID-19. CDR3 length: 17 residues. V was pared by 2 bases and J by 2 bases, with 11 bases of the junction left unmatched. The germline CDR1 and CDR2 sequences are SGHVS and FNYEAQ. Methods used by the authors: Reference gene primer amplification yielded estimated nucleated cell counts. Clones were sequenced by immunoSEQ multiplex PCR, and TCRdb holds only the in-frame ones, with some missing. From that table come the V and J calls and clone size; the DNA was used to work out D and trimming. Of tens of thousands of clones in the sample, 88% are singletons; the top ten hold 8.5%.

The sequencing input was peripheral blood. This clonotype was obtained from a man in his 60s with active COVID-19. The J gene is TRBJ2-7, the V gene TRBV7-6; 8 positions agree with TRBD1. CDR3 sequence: CASSLHARTGPTYEQYF. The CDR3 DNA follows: TGTGCCAGCAGCTTACACGCTAGGACAGGGCCGACCTACGAGCAGTACTTC. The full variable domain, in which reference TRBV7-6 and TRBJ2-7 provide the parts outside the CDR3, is GAGVSQSPRYKVTKRGQDVALRCDPISGHVSLYWYRQALGQGPEFLTYFNYEAQQDKSGLPNDRFSAERPEGSISTLTIQRTEQRDSAMYRCASSLHARTGPTYEQYFGPGTRLTVT.